The entry below describes one TCR beta chain. Its antigen is unknown. Amplified regions were TCR beta CDR3 sequences from RNA transcripts. Primed by the HTBI set, a first-round RT-PCR was run on the TCR CDR3. From the multiplex PCR reads, TCRdb called clonotypes with MiXCR, one entry per CDR3 protein. Altogether 490,000 or so distinct CDR3 sequences are present, 22% being singletons, with the ten largest covering 45% to 55%. These data originate in a study of T cells in Graves' hyperthyroidism and ophthalmopathy. Study-level results: It was a median approximately 6.9 months before onset that the model predicted ophthalmopathy. The blood repertoire included most of the expanded thyroid clonotypes above 0.001.

Sequencing was carried out using blood. The TCR sequence derives from a woman in her 70s with Graves' ophthalmopathy.

The CDR3 coding sequence is TGCAGTGCTAGCCCGGGACTAGCGTACGAGCAGTACTTC. It translates to CSASPGLAYEQYF. The gene calls are TRBV20-1 and TRBJ2-7; 10 bases fit TRBD2. The CDR3 is made up of 13 amino acids. Germline values: CDR1 DFQATT, CDR2 SNEGSKA (reference sequence). The V and J ends lost 3 bases and 4 bases, in that order; junction bases with no gene match: 3.